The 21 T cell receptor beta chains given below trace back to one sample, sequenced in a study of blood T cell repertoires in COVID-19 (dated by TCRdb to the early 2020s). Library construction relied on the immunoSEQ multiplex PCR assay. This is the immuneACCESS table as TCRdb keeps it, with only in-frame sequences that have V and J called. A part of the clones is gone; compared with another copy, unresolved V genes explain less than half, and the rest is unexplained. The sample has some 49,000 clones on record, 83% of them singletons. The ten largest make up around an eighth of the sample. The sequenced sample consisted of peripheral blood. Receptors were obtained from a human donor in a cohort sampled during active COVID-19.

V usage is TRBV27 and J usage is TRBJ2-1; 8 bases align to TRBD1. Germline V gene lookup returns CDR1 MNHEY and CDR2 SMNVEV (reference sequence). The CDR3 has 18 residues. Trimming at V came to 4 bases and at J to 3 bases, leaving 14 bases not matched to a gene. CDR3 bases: TGTGCCAGCAGTTCCACGACGACAGGGGACGCTCACTACAATGAGCAGTTCTTC. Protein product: CASSSTTTGDAHYNEQFF.

The CDR3 loop is CASSSPGAGSYNEQFF. CDR3 DNA: TGTGCCAGCAGTTCCCCTGGAGCGGGGAGCTACAATGAGCAGTTCTTC. The chain joins TRBV28 to TRBJ2-1; 7 bases fit TRBD2. This CDR3 contains 16 residues. Germline-derived CDR1 and CDR2 are MDHEN and SYDVKM. V shed 4 bases, J shed 3 bases, and the junction held 9 bases outside the gene matches.

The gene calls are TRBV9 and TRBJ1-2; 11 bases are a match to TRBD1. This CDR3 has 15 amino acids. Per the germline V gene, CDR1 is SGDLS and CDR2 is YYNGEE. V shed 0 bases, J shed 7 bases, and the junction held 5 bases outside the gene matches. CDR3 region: CASSVGGQGALGYTF. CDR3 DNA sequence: TGTGCCAGCAGCGTAGGCGGACAGGGGGCTCTTGGCTACACCTTC.

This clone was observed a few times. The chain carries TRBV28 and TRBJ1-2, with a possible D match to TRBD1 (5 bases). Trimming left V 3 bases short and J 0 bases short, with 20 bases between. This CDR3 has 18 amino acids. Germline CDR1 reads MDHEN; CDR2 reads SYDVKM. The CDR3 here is CASSFRARDPETNYGYTF. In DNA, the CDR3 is TGTGCCAGCAGTTTCCGGGCCAGGGATCCCGAAACTAACTATGGCTACACCTTC.

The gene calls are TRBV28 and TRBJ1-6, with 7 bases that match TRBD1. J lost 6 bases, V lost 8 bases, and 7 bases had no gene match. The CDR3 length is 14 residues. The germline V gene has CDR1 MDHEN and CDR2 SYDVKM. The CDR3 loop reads CASVRDSTNSPLHF. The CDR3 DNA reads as TGTGCCAGCGTCCGGGACAGTACTAATTCACCCCTCCACTTT.

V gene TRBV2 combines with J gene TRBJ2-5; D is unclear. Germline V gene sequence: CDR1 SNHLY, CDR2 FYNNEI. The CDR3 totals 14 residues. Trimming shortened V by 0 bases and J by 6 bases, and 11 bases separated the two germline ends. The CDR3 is CASSEAPSMKTQYF. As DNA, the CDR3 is TGTGCCAGCAGTGAAGCCCCCTCTATGAAGACCCAGTACTTC.

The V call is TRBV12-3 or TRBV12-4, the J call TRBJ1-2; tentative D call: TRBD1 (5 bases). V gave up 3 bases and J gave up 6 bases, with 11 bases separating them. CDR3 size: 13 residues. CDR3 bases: TGTGCCAGCAGTTTTGAGGGACTCGATGGCTACACCTTC. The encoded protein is CASSFEGLDGYTF.

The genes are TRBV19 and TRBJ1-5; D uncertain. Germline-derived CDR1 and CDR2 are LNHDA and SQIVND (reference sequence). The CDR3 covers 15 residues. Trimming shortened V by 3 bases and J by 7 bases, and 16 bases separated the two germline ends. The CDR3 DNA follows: TGTGCCAGTAGTATTGAGCTGGAGGGCGGGCAGCCCCAGCATTTT. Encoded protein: CASSIELEGGQPQHF.

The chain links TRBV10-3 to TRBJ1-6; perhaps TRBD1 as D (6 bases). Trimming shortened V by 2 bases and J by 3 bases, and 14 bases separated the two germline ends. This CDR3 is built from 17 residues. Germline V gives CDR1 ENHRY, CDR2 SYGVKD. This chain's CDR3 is CAISEKGGTSYNSPLHF. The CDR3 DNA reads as TGTGCCATCAGTGAGAAGGGGGGGACAAGCTATAATTCACCCCTCCACTTT.

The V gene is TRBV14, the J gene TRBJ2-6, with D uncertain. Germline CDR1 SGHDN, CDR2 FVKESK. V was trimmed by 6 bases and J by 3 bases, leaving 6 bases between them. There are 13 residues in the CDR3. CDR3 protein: CASRVSGANVLTF. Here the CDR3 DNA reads TGTGCCAGCAGGGTTAGTGGGGCCAACGTCCTGACTTTC.

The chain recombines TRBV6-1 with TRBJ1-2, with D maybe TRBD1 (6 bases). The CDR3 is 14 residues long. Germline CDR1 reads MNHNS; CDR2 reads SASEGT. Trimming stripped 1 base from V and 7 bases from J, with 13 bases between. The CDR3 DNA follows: TGTGCCAGCAGTGAAGTTCGGGGGGCGCGTGGCTACACCTTC. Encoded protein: CASSEVRGARGYTF.

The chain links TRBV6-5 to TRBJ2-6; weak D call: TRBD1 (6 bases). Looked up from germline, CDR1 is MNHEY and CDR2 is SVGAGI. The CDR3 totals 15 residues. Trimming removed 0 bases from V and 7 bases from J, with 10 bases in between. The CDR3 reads CASSYSQGRANVLTF. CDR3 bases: TGTGCCAGCAGTTACTCGCAGGGGCGTGCCAACGTCCTGACTTTC.

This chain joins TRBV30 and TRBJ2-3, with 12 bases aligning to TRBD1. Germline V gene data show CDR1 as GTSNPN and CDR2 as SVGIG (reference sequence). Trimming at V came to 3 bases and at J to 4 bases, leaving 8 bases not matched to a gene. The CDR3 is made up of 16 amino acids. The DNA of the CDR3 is TGTGCCTGGAGATCATACCGGGACAGGGGGCCAGATACGCAGTATTTT. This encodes CAWRSYRDRGPDTQYF.

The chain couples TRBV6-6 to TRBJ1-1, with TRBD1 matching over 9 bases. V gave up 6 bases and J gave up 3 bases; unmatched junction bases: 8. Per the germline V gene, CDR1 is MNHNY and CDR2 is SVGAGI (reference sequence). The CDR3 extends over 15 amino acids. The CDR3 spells CASRPQGAVDTEAFF. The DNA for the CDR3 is TGTGCCAGCAGACCACAGGGGGCGGTGGACACTGAAGCTTTCTTT.

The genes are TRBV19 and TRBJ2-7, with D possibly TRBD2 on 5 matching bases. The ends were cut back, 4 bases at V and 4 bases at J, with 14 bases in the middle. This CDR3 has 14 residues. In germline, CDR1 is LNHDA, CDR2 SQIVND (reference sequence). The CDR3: CASSRRNQNYEQYF. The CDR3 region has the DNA TGTGCCAGTAGTAGGAGGAATCAAAATTACGAGCAGTACTTC.

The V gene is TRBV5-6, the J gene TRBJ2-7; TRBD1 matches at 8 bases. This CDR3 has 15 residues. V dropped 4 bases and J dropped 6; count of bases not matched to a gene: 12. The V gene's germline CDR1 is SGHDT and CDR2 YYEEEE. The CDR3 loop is CASSPRQGPAGEQYF. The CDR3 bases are TGTGCCAGCAGCCCCAGACAGGGGCCTGCGGGCGAGCAGTACTTC.

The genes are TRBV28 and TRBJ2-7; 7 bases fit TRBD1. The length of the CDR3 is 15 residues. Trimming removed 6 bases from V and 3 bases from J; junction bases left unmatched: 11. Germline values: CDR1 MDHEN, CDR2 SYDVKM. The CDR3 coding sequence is TGTGCCAGCAGAGGACTCCGGGACAGTCTCTACGAGCAGTACTTC. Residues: CASRGLRDSLYEQYF. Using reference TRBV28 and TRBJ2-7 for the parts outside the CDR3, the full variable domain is DVKVTQSSRYLVKRTGEKVFLECVQDMDHENMFWYRQDPGLGLRLIYFSYDVKMKEKGDIPEGYSVSREKKERFSLILESASTNQTSMYLCASRGLRDSLYEQYFGPGTRLTVT.

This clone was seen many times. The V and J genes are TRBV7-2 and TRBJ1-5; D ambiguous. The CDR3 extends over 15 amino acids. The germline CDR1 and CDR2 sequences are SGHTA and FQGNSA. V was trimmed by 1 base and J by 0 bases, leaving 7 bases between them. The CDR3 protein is CASSLGGLSNQPQHF. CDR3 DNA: TGTGCCAGCAGCTTAGGAGGTCTTAGCAATCAGCCCCAGCATTTT.

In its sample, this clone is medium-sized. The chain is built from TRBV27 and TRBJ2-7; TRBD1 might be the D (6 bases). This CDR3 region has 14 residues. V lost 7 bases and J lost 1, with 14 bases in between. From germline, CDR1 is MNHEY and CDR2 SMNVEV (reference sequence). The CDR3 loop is CASNPTGTSYEQYF. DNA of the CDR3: TGTGCCAGCAACCCGACAGGTACTTCCTACGAGCAGTACTTC.

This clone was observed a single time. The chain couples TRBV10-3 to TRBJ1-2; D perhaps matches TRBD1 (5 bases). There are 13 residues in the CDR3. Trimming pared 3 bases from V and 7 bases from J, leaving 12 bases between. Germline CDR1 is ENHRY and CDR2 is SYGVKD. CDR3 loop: CAISDPGNGGYTF. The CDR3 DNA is TGTGCCATCAGTGACCCAGGGAATGGTGGCTACACCTTC.

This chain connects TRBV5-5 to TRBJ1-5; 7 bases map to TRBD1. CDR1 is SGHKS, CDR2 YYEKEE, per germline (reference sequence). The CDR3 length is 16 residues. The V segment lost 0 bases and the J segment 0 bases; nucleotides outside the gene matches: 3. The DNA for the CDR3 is TGTGCCAGCAGCTTGGACAGGGGAAATAGCAATCAGCCCCAGCATTTT. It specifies CASSLDRGNSNQPQHF.